This section outlines one T cell receptor (beta chain) sequence together with its context. Its cognate antigen has yet to be identified. Nothing much larger sits one base from this clone, and base qualities are not available. Genomic DNA was extracted from sorted cells for sequencing of the TCRbeta CDR3 region. The immunoSEQ Assay was used to sequence the TCRbeta CDR3 regions. This is the immuneACCESS table as TCRdb keeps it, with only in-frame sequences that have V and J called. A part of the clones is gone; compared with another copy, unresolved V genes explain less than half, and the rest is unexplained. The sample profile shows approximately 34,000 clones; nearly 90% of them were found once. Clones ranked in the top ten supply around three fifths of the sample. The data belong to a study of OX40 agonist ivuxolimab in advanced cancers. Describing the broader study: Ivuxolimab, which targeted the costimulatory receptor OX40 (CD134), was an agonistic, fully human IgG2 monoclonal antibody. Partial responses occurred in three dose-escalation patients, of whom one had hepatocellular carcinoma and two had cutaneous melanoma. The monotherapy dose-escalation portion (N of about 50 patients) of the phase I ivuxolimab trial is reported in the paper. Intravenous ivuxolimab was administered to patients every 2 weeks at six dose levels: 0.01, 0.1, 0.3, 1.5, 3 and 10 mg/kg. Of the 50 to 55 patients in dose escalation, 19 had hepatocellular carcinoma, about 15 had melanoma, 9 had renal cell carcinoma and 9 had head and neck cancer. A male proportion of 75% to 85% and a mean age of about 60 years, ranging from 23 to 79, were recorded for the dose-escalation cohort. The purpose of peripheral TCRbeta sequencing was to test whether ivuxolimab changed TCR sequence diversity and led to clonal T-cell expansion. Prior anti-PD-1, anti-PD-L1 or anti-CTLA-4 therapy was permitted, and checkpoint inhibitors had been received by about 44% of dose-escalation patients.

Overall results and qualifications from the work: The antigen specificity of the clonally expanded peripheral T cells was not determined. After ivuxolimab, CD8+ T cells had more expanded clones than CD4+ T cells on average. Clonal expansion of both CD4+ and CD8+ blood T cells was observed from baseline to week 6 at doses 0.1 to 3.0 mg/kg. In partial responders in the 0.1-3.0 mg/kg groups, normalized peripheral clonal expansion was found to be among the lowest, especially among CD8+ T cells. Low levels of normalized T-cell clonal expansion were also seen in some nonresponding patients.

The CDR1 and CDR2 encoded by the germline V gene (reference sequence) are SEHNR and FQNEAQ. Including the terminal cysteine and phenylalanine, the CDR3 comprises 14 residues. Only the CDR3 part of the read is kept: 42 bases, read in frame from the first base. V lost 5 bases and J lost 4 bases; the stretch between them is 15 bases long. Patients with a history of autoimmune disease or receiving systemic immunosuppression were excluded from the trial. In every dose cohort, peripheral blood was drawn for TCR sequencing at baseline, cycle 4 day 1, and cycle 7 day 1. The samples were drawn from a first-in-human, open-label, multicenter phase I dose-escalation trial of ivuxolimab. Adults with locally advanced or metastatic melanoma, renal cell carcinoma, hepatocellular carcinoma or head and neck squamous cell carcinoma were enrolled in the trial. Before TCR sequencing, CD4+ and CD8+ T cells were separately sorted from peripheral blood.

The V gene is TRBV7-9 and the J gene is TRBJ2-7, with TRBD2 perhaps the D gene, on 6 matching bases. The specimen comprised CD4+ or CD8+ T cells sorted from blood, sampled in a trial of the OX40 agonist ivuxolimab. The sequence was collected from an adult with an advanced solid tumor such as melanoma, head and neck, liver or kidney cancer. The encoded CDR3 is CASSGKAGGYEQYF. DNA sequence: TGTGCCAGCAGCGGTAAGGCCGGGGGTTACGAGCAGTACTTC.